The clone carrying this TCR beta chain appeared a few times. Its antigen is as yet unknown. The record originates from a study of identifying expanded T cells in peripheral blood. Findings and limits, study-wide: Clone count variance between roughly 2-week samples rose with total template count. About 1.2 clones differed between technical replicates, versus around 15 and 18 over time.

Profiled with immunoSEQ multiplex PCR; TCRdb holds only in-frame clones, not every one. The table records 100,000 to 150,000 clones, 84% of them present only once. The V gene end was trimmed by 3 bases and the J gene end by 5 bases; junction bases not matched to a gene: 4. This CDR3 comprises 15 residues. The germline V gene encodes CDR1 MGHRA and CDR2 YSYEKL. Sample: blood. The genes are TRBV4-1 and TRBJ1-6, with 7 bases fitting TRBD1. The clonotype was recovered from a person between 18 and 75 years old in good health. The CDR3 sequence: CASSQTGQNNSPLHF. The DNA of the CDR3 is TGCGCCAGCAGCCAGACGGGACAGAATAATTCACCCCTCCACTTT.